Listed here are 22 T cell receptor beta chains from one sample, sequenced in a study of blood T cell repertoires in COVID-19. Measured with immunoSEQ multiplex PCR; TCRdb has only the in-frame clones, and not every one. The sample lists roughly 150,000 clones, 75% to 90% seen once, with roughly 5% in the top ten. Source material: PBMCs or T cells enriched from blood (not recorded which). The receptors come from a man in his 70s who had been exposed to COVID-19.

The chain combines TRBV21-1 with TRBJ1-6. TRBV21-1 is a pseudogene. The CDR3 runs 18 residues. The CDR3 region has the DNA TGTGCCAGCAGCTCTGGACTTCTCCCGGGGGCCTATAATTCACCCCTCCACTTT. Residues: CASSSGLLPGAYNSPLHF.

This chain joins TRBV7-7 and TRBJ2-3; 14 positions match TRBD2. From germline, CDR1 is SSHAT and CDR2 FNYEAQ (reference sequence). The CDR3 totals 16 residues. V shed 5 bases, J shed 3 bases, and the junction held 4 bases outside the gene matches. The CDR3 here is CASSPGLAGGTDTQYF. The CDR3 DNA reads TGTGCCAGCAGCCCTGGACTAGCGGGGGGTACAGATACGCAGTATTTT.

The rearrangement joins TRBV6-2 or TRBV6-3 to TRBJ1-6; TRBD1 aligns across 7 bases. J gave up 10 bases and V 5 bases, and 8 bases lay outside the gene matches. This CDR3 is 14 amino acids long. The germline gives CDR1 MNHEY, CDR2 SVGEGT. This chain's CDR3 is CASSRQGGESPLHF. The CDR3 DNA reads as TGTGCCAGCAGTCGACAGGGCGGAGAGTCACCCCTCCACTTT.

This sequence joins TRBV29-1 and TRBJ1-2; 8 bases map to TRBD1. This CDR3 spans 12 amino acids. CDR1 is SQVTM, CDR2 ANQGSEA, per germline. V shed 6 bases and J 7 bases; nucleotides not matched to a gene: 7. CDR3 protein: CSVGQGFFGYTF. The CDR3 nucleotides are TGCAGCGTAGGACAGGGTTTTTTTGGCTACACCTTC.

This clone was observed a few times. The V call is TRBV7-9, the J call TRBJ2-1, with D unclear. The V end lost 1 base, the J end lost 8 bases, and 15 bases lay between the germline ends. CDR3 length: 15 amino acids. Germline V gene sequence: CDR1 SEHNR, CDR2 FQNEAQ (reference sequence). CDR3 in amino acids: CASSLGTYTMDEQFF. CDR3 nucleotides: TGTGCCAGCAGCTTAGGTACATATACCATGGATGAGCAGTTCTTC. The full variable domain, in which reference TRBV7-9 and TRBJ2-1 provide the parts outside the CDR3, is DTGVSQNPRHKITKRGQNVTFRCDPISEHNRLYWYRQTLGQGPEFLTYFQNEAQLEKSRLLSDRFSAERPKGSFSTLEIQRTEQGDSAMYLCASSLGTYTMDEQFFGPGTRLTVL.

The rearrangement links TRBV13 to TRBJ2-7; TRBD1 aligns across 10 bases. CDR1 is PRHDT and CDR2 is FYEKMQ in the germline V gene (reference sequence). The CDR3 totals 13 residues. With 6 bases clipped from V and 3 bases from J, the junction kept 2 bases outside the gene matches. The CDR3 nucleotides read TGTGCCAGCAGTGGGACAGGGGACTACGAGCAGTACTTC. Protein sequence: CASSGTGDYEQYF.

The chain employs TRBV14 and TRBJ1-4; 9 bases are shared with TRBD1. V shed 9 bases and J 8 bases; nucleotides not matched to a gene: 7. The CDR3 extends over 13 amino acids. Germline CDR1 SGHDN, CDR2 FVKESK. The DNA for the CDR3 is TGTGCCAGTGGGACAGGGAGACGCGAAAAACTGTTTTTT. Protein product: CASGTGRREKLFF.

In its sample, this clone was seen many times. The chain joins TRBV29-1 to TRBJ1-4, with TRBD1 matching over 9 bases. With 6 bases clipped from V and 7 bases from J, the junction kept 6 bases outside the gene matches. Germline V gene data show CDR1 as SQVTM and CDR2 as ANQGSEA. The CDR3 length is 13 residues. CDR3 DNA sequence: TGCAGCGTGAAACAGGGGGCGGGTGAAAAACTGTTTTTT. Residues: CSVKQGAGEKLFF.

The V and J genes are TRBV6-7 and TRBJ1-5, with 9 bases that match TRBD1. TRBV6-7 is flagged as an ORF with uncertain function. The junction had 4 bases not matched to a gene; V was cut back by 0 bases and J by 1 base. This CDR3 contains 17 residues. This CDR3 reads CASSYSRQGESNQPQHF. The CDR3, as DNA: TGTGCCAGCAGTTACTCCCGACAGGGGGAGAGCAATCAGCCCCAGCATTTT.

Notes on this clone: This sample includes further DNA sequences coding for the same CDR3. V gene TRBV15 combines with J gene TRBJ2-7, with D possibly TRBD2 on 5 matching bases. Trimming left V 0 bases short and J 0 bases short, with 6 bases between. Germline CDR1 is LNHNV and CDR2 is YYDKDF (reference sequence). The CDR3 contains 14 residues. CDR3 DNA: TGTGCCACCAGCAGAGATCGGGGCTCCTACGAGCAGTACTTC. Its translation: CATSRDRGSYEQYF.

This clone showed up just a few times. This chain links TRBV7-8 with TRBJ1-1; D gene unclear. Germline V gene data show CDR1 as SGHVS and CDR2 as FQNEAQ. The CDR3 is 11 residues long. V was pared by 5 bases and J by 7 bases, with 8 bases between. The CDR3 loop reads CASSPLGEAFF. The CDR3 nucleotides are TGTGCCAGCAGCCCCCTCGGTGAAGCTTTCTTT.

The CDR3 DNA follows: TGTGCCAGTAAGAACTGGAGCGGGGGCTACACCTTC. This encodes CASKNWSGGYTF. The chain is built from TRBV19 and TRBJ1-2, with D unresolved. Trimming stripped 7 bases from V and 8 bases from J, with 14 bases between. This CDR3 region has 12 residues. Germline-derived CDR1 and CDR2 are LNHDA and SQIVND (reference sequence).

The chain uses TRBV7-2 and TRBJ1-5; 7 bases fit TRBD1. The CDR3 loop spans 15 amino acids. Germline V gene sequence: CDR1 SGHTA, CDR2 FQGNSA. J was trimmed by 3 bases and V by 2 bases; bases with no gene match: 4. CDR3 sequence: CASSLPGTVNQPQHF. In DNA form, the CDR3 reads TGTGCCAGCAGCTTACCTGGGACAGTCAATCAGCCCCAGCATTTT.

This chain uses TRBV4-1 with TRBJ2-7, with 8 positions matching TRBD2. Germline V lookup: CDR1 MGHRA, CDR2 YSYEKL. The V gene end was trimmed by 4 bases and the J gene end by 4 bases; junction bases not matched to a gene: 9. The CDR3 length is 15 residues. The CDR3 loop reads CASSLGASGQYEQYF. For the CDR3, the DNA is TGCGCCAGCAGCCTTGGGGCTAGCGGGCAGTACGAGCAGTACTTC.

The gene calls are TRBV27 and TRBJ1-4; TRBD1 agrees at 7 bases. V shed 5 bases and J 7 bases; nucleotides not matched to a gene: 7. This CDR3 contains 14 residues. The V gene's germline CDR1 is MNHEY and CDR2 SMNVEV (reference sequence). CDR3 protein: CASSDRVTLEKLFF. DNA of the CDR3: TGTGCCAGCAGTGACAGGGTAACCCTTGAAAAACTGTTTTTT.

CDR3 sequence (DNA): TGTGCCAGCAGTCCCAGGGTGTGGAGTTACAATGAGCAGTTCTTC. This gives the protein CASSPRVWSYNEQFF. The V gene is TRBV6-5, the J gene TRBJ2-1; possibly TRBD1 for D (5 bases). Germline V gene sequence: CDR1 MNHEY, CDR2 SVGAGI. Trimming removed 5 bases from V and 4 bases from J, with 15 bases in between. The CDR3 contains 15 residues.

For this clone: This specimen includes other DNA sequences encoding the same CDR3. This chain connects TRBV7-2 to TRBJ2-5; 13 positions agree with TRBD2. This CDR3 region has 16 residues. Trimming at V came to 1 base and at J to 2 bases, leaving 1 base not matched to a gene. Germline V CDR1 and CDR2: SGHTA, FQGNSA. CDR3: CASSLGLAGGQETQYF. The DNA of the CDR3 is TGTGCCAGCAGCTTAGGACTAGCGGGGGGACAAGAGACCCAGTACTTC. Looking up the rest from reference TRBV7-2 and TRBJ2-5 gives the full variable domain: GAGVSQSPSNKVTEKGKDVELRCDPISGHTALYWYRQSLGQGLEFLIYFQGNSAPDKSGLPSDRFSAERTGGSVSTLTIQRTQQEDSAVYLCASSLGLAGGQETQYFGPGTRLLVL.

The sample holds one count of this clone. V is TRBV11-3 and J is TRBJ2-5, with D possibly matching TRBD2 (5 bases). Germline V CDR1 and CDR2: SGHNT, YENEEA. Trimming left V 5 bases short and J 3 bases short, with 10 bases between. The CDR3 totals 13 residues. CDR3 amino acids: CASSLHSEETQYF. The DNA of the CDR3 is TGTGCCAGCAGCCTTCATAGCGAAGAGACCCAGTACTTC.

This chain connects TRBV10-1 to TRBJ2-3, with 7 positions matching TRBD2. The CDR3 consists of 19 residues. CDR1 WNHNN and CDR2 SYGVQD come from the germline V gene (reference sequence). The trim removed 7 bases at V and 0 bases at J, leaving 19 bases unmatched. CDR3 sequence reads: CASKVKSGVKIRSTDTQYF. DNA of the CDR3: TGCGCCAGCAAGGTAAAGAGCGGGGTAAAGATCCGTAGCACAGATACGCAGTATTTT.

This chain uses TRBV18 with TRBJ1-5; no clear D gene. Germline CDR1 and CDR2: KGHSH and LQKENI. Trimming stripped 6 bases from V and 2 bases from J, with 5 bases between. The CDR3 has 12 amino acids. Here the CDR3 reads CASSQGNQPQHF. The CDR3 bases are TGTGCCAGCTCCCAGGGCAATCAGCCCCAGCATTTT.

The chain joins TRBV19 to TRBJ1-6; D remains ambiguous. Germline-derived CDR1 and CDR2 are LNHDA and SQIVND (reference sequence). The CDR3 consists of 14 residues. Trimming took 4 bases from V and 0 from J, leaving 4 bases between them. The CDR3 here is CASSTSSYNSPLHF. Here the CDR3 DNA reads TGTGCCAGTAGTACGAGCTCCTATAATTCACCCCTCCACTTT.

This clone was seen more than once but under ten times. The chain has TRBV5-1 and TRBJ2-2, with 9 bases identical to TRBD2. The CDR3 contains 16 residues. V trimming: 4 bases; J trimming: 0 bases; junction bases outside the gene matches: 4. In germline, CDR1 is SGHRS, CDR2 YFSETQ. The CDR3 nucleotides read TGCGCCAGCAGCATTCTAGCGGGGACGAACACCGGGGAGCTGTTTTTT. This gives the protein CASSILAGTNTGELFF.